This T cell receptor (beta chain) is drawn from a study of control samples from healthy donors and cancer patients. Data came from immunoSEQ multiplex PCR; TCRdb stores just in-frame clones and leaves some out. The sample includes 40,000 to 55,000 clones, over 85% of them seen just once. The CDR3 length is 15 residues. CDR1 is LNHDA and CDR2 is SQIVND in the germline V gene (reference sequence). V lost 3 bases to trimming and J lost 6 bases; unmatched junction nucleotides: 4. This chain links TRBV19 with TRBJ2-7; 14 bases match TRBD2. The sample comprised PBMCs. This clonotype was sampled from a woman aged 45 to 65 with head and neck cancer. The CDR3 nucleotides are TGTGCCAGTAGTATCGGGACTAGCGGGAGAGGCGAGCAGTACTTC. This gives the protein CASSIGTSGRGEQYF.